The 30 T cell receptor beta chains listed next were all sequenced from one sample in a study of control samples from healthy donors and cancer patients. Sequenced by immunoSEQ multiplex PCR; TCRdb stores in-frame clones only, minus some. This table has some 120,000 clones, about 92% appearing once. Specimen: PBMCs. The receptors stem from a man between 50 and 59 years old with head and neck cancer.

The chain combines TRBV18 with TRBJ2-2, with 8 positions matching TRBD1. J lost 3 bases, V lost 5 bases, and 5 bases had no gene match. This CDR3 comprises 15 residues. Germline assignment: CDR1 KGHSH and CDR2 LQKENI. For the CDR3, the DNA is TGTGCCAGCTCAACGGGACAGGTACACACCGGGGAGCTGTTTTTT. Encoded protein: CASSTGQVHTGELFF.

The V gene is TRBV15, the J gene TRBJ2-3, with D tentatively TRBD1 or TRBD2 (5 bases each). The CDR3 consists of 16 residues. V was cut by 1 base and J by 0 bases, with 11 bases left in between. The V gene's germline CDR1 is LNHNV and CDR2 YYDKDF (reference sequence). The DNA of the CDR3 is TGTGCCACCAGCAGAGGGGACCACGCTAGCACAGATACGCAGTATTTT. Its protein product is CATSRGDHASTDTQYF.

The gene calls are TRBV7-3 and TRBJ2-1, with D possibly matching TRBD1 (6 bases). The CDR3 totals 15 residues. The V gene's germline CDR1 is SGHTA and CDR2 FQGTGA. Trimming left V 3 bases short and J 3 bases short, with 12 bases between. CDR3 sequence reads: CASSLKTGHYNEQFF. The CDR3 DNA is TGTGCCAGCAGCTTGAAGACAGGCCACTACAATGAGCAGTTCTTC. Together with reference TRBV7-3 and TRBJ2-1, the CDR3 gives the full variable domain: GAGVSQTPSNKVTEKGKYVELRCDPISGHTALYWYRQSLGQGPEFLIYFQGTGAADDSGLPNDRFFAVRPEGSVSTLKIQRTERGDSAVYLCASSLKTGHYNEQFFGPGTRLTVL.

The V gene is TRBV27, the J gene TRBJ1-6; no clear D. Trimming left V 3 bases short and J 3 bases short, with 9 bases between. CDR3 length equals 15 residues. Per the germline V gene, CDR1 is MNHEY and CDR2 is SMNVEV (reference sequence). The CDR3, as DNA: TGTGCCAGCAGTTTGGTGGGTAGCTATAATTCACCCCTCCACTTT. Its protein product is CASSLVGSYNSPLHF.

The chain employs TRBV2 and TRBJ1-5, with 8 bases matching TRBD1. V was pared by 5 bases and J by 2 bases, with 2 bases of the junction left unmatched. This CDR3 is 14 amino acids long. The germline CDR1 and CDR2 sequences are SNHLY and FYNNEI. CDR3 coding DNA: TGTGCCAGCAGTTCGGACAGGGGCAATCAGCCCCAGCATTTT. It yields the protein CASSSDRGNQPQHF.

This clone appeared a few times. The gene calls are TRBV2 and TRBJ2-3; the D gene could be TRBD1 or TRBD2 (5 bases each). The V end was cut by 6 bases, the J end by 3 bases, with 10 bases between. From germline, CDR1 is SNHLY and CDR2 FYNNEI. The CDR3 runs to 13 residues. Here the CDR3 reads CASRGDRTDTQYF. CDR3 DNA sequence: TGTGCCAGCAGAGGGGACCGAACAGATACGCAGTATTTT.

The J gene is TRBJ1-1, the V gene TRBV18; D is uncertain. This CDR3 comprises 13 residues. Germline CDR1 reads KGHSH; CDR2 reads LQKENI. Trimming removed 5 bases at V and 1 base at J, with 8 bases between. CDR3 residues: CASSVTQNTEAFF. The DNA of the CDR3 is TGTGCCAGCTCAGTCACTCAGAACACTGAAGCTTTCTTT.

V is TRBV7-2 and J is TRBJ1-3, with D possibly matching TRBD1 (6 bases). Trimming took 5 bases from V and 4 from J, leaving 12 bases between them. The CDR3 has 14 residues. Germline V gene data show CDR1 as SGHTA and CDR2 as FQGNSA. The CDR3 here is CASSEGQSGNTIYF. The DNA for the CDR3 is TGTGCCAGCAGCGAAGGACAGTCGGGAAACACCATATATTTT.

The gene calls are TRBV6-2 or TRBV6-3 and TRBJ2-3; 7 nucleotides align to TRBD2. Trimming cost V 0 bases and J 4 bases; bases outside gene matches: 13. The CDR3 is 18 amino acids. Per the germline V gene, CDR1 is MNHEY and CDR2 is SVGEGT. CDR3 sequence (DNA): TGTGCCAGCAGTTACTCGAAATCTAAAACTAGCGCCCCAGATACGCAGTATTTT. Protein sequence: CASSYSKSKTSAPDTQYF.

The rearrangement joins TRBV9 to TRBJ2-1; D might be TRBD2 (6 bases). This CDR3 region has 13 residues. V dropped 0 bases and J dropped 6 bases, with 7 bases sitting between them. Germline assignment: CDR1 SGDLS and CDR2 YYNGEE. The CDR3 nucleotides read TGTGCCAGCAGCGTAGGGGGGGTCAATGAGCAGTTCTTC. Translated: CASSVGGVNEQFF.

This rearrangement joins TRBV5-1 to TRBJ2-1, with unresolved D. The germline V and J ends were trimmed by 1 base and 6 bases, with 5 bases remaining between them. Germline-derived CDR1 and CDR2 are SGHRS and YFSETQ. CDR3 length: 12 residues. The CDR3 loop is CASSLNSNEQFF. The DNA of the CDR3 is TGCGCCAGCAGCTTGAATAGCAATGAGCAGTTCTTC.

V and J are TRBV7-9 and TRBJ2-4; a possible D gene is TRBD1 (6 bases). Per the germline V gene, CDR1 is SEHNR and CDR2 is FQNEAQ (reference sequence). The CDR3 totals 15 residues. Trimming left V 6 bases short and J 2 bases short, with 14 bases between. The CDR3 DNA is TGTGCCAGCAGTACAGGGCCCATGACCAAAAACATTCAGTACTTC. Its protein product is CASSTGPMTKNIQYF.

This chain connects TRBV3-1 (or the pseudogene TRBV3-2) to TRBJ2-7; the D call may be TRBD1 or TRBD2 (6 bases each). Looked up from germline, CDR1 is LGHDT and CDR2 is YNNKEL (reference sequence). The CDR3 loop spans 17 amino acids. V shed 4 bases and J shed 2 bases, with 21 bases lying between them. CDR3 residues: CASSPLYRWGAPYEQYF. The CDR3 DNA reads as TGTGCCAGCAGCCCATTATACCGCTGGGGGGCCCCCTACGAGCAGTACTTC.

The chain joins TRBV29-1 to TRBJ2-5; D may correspond to TRBD1 or TRBD2 (5 bases each). The germline V gene has CDR1 SQVTM and CDR2 ANQGSEA. V lost 7 bases and J lost 3, with 12 bases in between. This CDR3 region has 12 residues. CDR3 sequence: CSGGLLEETQYF. CDR3 bases: TGCAGCGGGGGGTTACTAGAAGAGACCCAGTACTTC. Together with reference TRBV29-1 and TRBJ2-5, the CDR3 gives the full variable domain: SAVISQKPSRDICQRGTSLTIQCQVDSQVTMMFWYRQQPGQSLTLIATANQGSEATYESGFVIDKFPISRPNLTFSTLTVSNMSPEDSSIYLCSGGLLEETQYFGPGTRLLVL.

This chain joins TRBV19 and TRBJ1-4; possibly TRBD1 for D (5 bases). Deletions cut 3 bases from V and 3 bases from J, with 8 bases between. Germline V gene lookup returns CDR1 LNHDA and CDR2 SQIVND (reference sequence). This CDR3 has 14 residues. CDR3 protein: CASSISTANEKLFF. DNA for the CDR3: TGTGCCAGTAGTATCTCGACAGCTAATGAAAAACTGTTTTTT.

This clone showed up just once. The chain carries TRBV30 and TRBJ1-5; unclear D gene. The germline V gene encodes CDR1 GTSNPN and CDR2 SVGIG (reference sequence). The CDR3 sequence is 14 residues long. Trimming took off 0 bases at V and 6 bases at J, with 12 bases between the two ends. The CDR3 loop is CAWSVSGDGQPQHF. The CDR3 nucleotides are TGTGCCTGGAGTGTCTCCGGGGATGGTCAGCCCCAGCATTTT.

The V call is TRBV6-1, the J call TRBJ1-1; D perhaps matches TRBD1 (5 bases). The CDR3 covers 13 residues. V was trimmed by 3 bases and J by 0 bases, leaving 5 bases between them. Germline V gene lookup returns CDR1 MNHNS and CDR2 SASEGT. The CDR3 loop reads CASSDRVNTEAFF. The CDR3 coding sequence is TGTGCCAGCAGTGACAGGGTGAACACTGAAGCTTTCTTT.

CDR3 sequence reads: CASSLDPVGGYTF. The CDR3 region has the DNA TGTGCCAGCAGTTTAGACCCCGTTGGAGGCTACACCTTC. This chain joins TRBV27 and TRBJ1-2; the D is unclear. Germline lookup yields CDR1 MNHEY and CDR2 SMNVEV (reference sequence). This CDR3 region has 13 residues. V lost 2 bases, J lost 8 bases, and 12 bases lay in between.

The chain uses TRBV5-1 and TRBJ2-3; D tentatively reads TRBD1 or TRBD2 (6 bases each). This CDR3 region has 15 residues. Trimming took 4 bases from V and 4 from J, leaving 16 bases between them. Germline CDR1 is SGHRS and CDR2 is YFSETQ. In DNA form, the CDR3 reads TGCGCCAGCAGCCCCCTCGCCGGGGGCTCAGATACGCAGTATTTT. Translating it yields CASSPLAGGSDTQYF.

The CDR3 protein is CASSLSANYGYTF. CDR3 DNA: TGTGCCAGCAGCTTATCCGCCAACTATGGCTACACCTTC. The chain carries TRBV5-4 and TRBJ1-2, with D unresolved. The CDR3 consists of 13 residues. Germline lookup yields CDR1 SGHNT and CDR2 YYREEE (reference sequence). V lost 2 bases to trimming and J lost 2 bases, with 7 bases between them.

The count of this clone is one. V and J are TRBV6-5 and TRBJ1-1, with D perhaps TRBD1 (6 bases). The CDR3 is 14 residues long. Germline lookup yields CDR1 MNHEY and CDR2 SVGAGI. V lost 4 bases to trimming and J lost 10 bases, with 19 bases between them. Here the CDR3 reads CASSWETGVVGAFF. The CDR3 DNA is TGTGCCAGCAGTTGGGAGACAGGCGTCGTGGGAGCTTTCTTT.

This chain connects TRBV6-5 to TRBJ1-1, with a tentative D call TRBD1 (6 bases). The CDR3 totals 13 residues. The V end was cut by 6 bases, the J end by 0 bases, with 8 bases between. The V gene's germline CDR1 is MNHEY and CDR2 SVGAGI. CDR3 sequence: CASRTGLNTEAFF. In DNA, the CDR3 is TGTGCCAGCAGGACAGGCCTGAACACTGAAGCTTTCTTT.

The genes are TRBV28 and TRBJ2-5, with 8 bases lining up with TRBD1. CDR1 and CDR2 (germline): MDHEN, SYDVKM. The V and J ends lost 3 bases and 3 bases, in that order; junction bases with no gene match: 9. This CDR3 is built from 16 residues. The CDR3, as DNA: TGTGCCAGCAGTTTGGGGGCATCAGGGGGCAAAGAGACCCAGTACTTC. Amino acids: CASSLGASGGKETQYF.

CDR3 sequence: CASSSGVTTNEKLFF. The CDR3 nucleotides read TGTGCCAGCAGTTCCGGGGTTACAACTAATGAAAAACTGTTTTTT. The V and J genes are TRBV6-6 and TRBJ1-4, with unresolved D. CDR1 MNHNY and CDR2 SVGAGI come from the germline V gene (reference sequence). The CDR3 contains 15 residues. The V gene lost 4 bases and the J gene lost 0 bases, with 9 bases spanning the gap.

The rearrangement uses TRBV6-2 or TRBV6-3 and TRBJ1-5; no clear D. The CDR3 has 14 residues. Germline loops: CDR1 MNHEY, CDR2 SVGEGT. Trimming shortened V by 4 bases and J by 3 bases, and 10 bases separated the two germline ends. The CDR3 sequence is CASSWRAVNQPQHF. CDR3 nucleotide sequence: TGTGCCAGCAGTTGGCGGGCCGTCAATCAGCCCCAGCATTTT.

The V gene is TRBV9, the J gene TRBJ1-2; weak D call: TRBD1 (5 bases). V lost 7 bases, J lost 4 bases, and 20 bases lay in between. This CDR3 is 15 amino acids long. CDR1 and CDR2 (germline): SGDLS, YYNGEE. This CDR3 is CASLPTGQTLYGYTF. CDR3 nucleotide sequence: TGTGCCAGCCTTCCGACGGGGCAGACCCTCTATGGCTACACCTTC.

This chain uses TRBV5-1 with TRBJ2-7; 8 positions agree with TRBD2. The CDR3 consists of 14 residues. V was clipped by 6 bases and J by 5 bases; unmatched bases: 10. Germline V lookup: CDR1 SGHRS, CDR2 YFSETQ. CDR3 DNA sequence: TGCGCCAGCACTCTGGCGGGGGGAGGAAACGAGCAGTACTTC. Translated, it gives CASTLAGGGNEQYF.

The chain joins TRBV18 to TRBJ2-5, with D unclear. Trimming took 4 bases from V and 2 from J, leaving 8 bases between them. Germline V CDR1 and CDR2: KGHSH, LQKENI. The CDR3 sequence is 13 residues long. CDR3 sequence (DNA): TGTGCCAGCTCACTCGCCTTACAAGAGACCCAGTACTTC. This gives the protein CASSLALQETQYF.

The rearrangement links TRBV30 to TRBJ2-2; D gene unclear. Per the germline V gene, CDR1 is GTSNPN and CDR2 is SVGIG (reference sequence). This CDR3 has 13 residues. V lost 0 bases to trimming and J lost 5 bases, with 7 bases between them. The CDR3 coding sequence is TGTGCCTGGAGTGTATCCCAAACCGGGGAGCTGTTTTTT. Amino acid sequence: CAWSVSQTGELFF.

The V call is TRBV6-1, the J call TRBJ1-1; D remains ambiguous. Trimming pared 6 bases from V and 5 bases from J, leaving 13 bases between. CDR3 size: 13 residues. Germline V gene lookup returns CDR1 MNHNS and CDR2 SASEGT. In DNA form, the CDR3 reads TGTGCCAGCAGCCTACCAACGGGGACTGAAGCTTTCTTT. Protein product: CASSLPTGTEAFF.